A single sample gave rise to the 6 T cell receptor beta chains below, sequenced in a study of CDR3 diversity in severe acne. TCRdb passed the PCR reads through MiXCR, listing each CDR3 protein once. Of about 90,000 distinct CDR3 sequences listed, approximately 54% are singletons. The sequenced material came from blood. The receptor source for this set is a male donor with severe acne vulgaris.

DNA for the CDR3: TGTGCCAGCAGTCCAGGGCCTTCCTACGAGCAGTACTTC. Its translation: CASSPGPSYEQYF. The rearrangement links TRBV5-6 to TRBJ2-7; D might be TRBD1 (5 bases). Germline V gene data show CDR1 as SGHDT and CDR2 as YYEEEE. This CDR3 has 13 residues. The germline V and J ends were trimmed by 5 bases and 1 base, with 10 bases remaining between them.

The chain carries TRBV29-1 and TRBJ2-7; 8 bases map to TRBD2. This CDR3 spans 13 amino acids. The germline V gene has CDR1 SQVTM and CDR2 ANQGSEA. Trimming cost V 8 bases and J 2 bases; bases outside gene matches: 8. The CDR3: CSLGDGGAYEQYF. CDR3 nucleotide sequence: TGCAGCTTAGGGGACGGGGGGGCCTACGAGCAGTACTTC.

The chain carries TRBV25-1 and TRBJ2-5, with 8 bases that match TRBD2. The last part of the DNA fits TRBJ2-1 better; the J call may be wrong. Germline V CDR1 and CDR2: MGHDK, SYGVNS. The CDR3 is 14 amino acids. CDR3 protein: CASRSAGAGNEQFF. Written as DNA, the CDR3 is TGTGCCAGCAGATCAGCGGGAGCGGGCAATGAGCAGTTCTTC.

Here the CDR3 DNA reads TGTGCCATCAGTGAAACTAGCGGGAGTGTCGGGACCCAGTACTTC. Translation: CAISETSGSVGTQYF. The chain is built from TRBV10-3 and TRBJ2-5; 11 bases are a match to TRBD2. The CDR3 contains 15 residues. Germline assignment: CDR1 ENHRY and CDR2 SYGVKD. V shed 3 bases, J shed 7 bases, and the junction held 7 bases outside the gene matches.

The table lists this clonotype with a count of one. Given a much more abundant clone one base away, this may be a read error. V gene TRBV11-2 combines with J gene TRBJ1-2; tentative D call: TRBD1 (6 bases). The CDR3 has 16 residues. The germline gives CDR1 SGHAT, CDR2 FQNNGV. The V end lost 1 base, the J end lost 4 bases, and 16 bases lay between the germline ends. The CDR3 nucleotides are TGTGCCAGCAGCTTAGCGGTAGGGGGACTTGGCTATGGCTACACCTTC. As protein: CASSLAVGGLGYGYTF.

The rearrangement joins TRBV11-1 to TRBJ2-7; D not resolved. This CDR3 comprises 15 residues. Deletions cut 4 bases from V and 3 bases from J, with 16 bases between. Germline V gene data show CDR1 as SGHAT and CDR2 as FQDESV (reference sequence). The CDR3 DNA sequence: TGTGCCAGCAGCTCAACGGACGTACTCGACTACGAGCAGTACTTC. Protein sequence: CASSSTDVLDYEQYF.